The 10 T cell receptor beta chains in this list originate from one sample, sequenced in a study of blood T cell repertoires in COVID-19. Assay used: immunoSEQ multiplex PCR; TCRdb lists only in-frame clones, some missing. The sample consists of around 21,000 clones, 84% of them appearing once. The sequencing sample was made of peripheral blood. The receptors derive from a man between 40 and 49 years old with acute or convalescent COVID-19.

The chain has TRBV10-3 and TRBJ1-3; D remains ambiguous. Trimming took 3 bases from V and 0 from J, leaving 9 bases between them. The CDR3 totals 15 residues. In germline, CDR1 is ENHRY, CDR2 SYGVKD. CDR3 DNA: TGTGCCATCAGTGAAAATGCGGGCTCTGGAAACACCATATATTTT. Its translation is CAISENAGSGNTIYF.

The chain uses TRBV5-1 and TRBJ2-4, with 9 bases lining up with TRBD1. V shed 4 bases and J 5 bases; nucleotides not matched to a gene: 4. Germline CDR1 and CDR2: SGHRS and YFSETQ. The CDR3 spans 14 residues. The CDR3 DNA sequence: TGCGCCAGCAGCCTGACAGGGGGTGAAAACATTCAGTACTTC. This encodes CASSLTGGENIQYF.

This chain's CDR3 is CASSLVSGVRDTQYF. DNA of the CDR3: TGTGCCAGCAGCTTGGTATCTGGAGTTAGAGATACGCAGTATTTT. The chain employs TRBV5-6 and TRBJ2-3; D remains unclear. The germline CDR1 and CDR2 sequences are SGHDT and YYEEEE. The CDR3 is 15 amino acids. The V and J ends lost 0 bases and 5 bases respectively, with 13 bases between them.

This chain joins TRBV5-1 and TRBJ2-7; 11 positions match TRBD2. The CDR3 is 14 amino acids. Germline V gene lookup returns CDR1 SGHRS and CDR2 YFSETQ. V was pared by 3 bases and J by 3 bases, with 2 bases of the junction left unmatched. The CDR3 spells CASSSTSGSYEQYF. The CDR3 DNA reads TGCGCCAGCAGCTCCACTAGCGGGAGCTACGAGCAGTACTTC.

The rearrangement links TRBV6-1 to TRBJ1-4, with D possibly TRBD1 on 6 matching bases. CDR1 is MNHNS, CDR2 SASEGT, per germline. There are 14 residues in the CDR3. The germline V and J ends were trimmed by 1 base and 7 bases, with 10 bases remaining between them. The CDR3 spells CASSEEGGGEKLFF. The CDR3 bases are TGTGCCAGCAGTGAAGAAGGGGGGGGTGAAAAACTGTTTTTT.

The CDR3 DNA reads TGTGCCAGCAGTTTTGCAGGATTTAGCAATCAGCCCCAGCATTTT. This translates into CASSFAGFSNQPQHF. The V and J genes are TRBV28 and TRBJ1-5, with unresolved D. The CDR3 spans 15 residues. In germline, CDR1 is MDHEN, CDR2 SYDVKM. Trimming cost V 3 bases and J 0 bases, with 9 bases left between them. Full variable domain (remainder filled in from reference TRBV28 and TRBJ1-5): DVKVTQSSRYLVKRTGEKVFLECVQDMDHENMFWYRQDPGLGLRLIYFSYDVKMKEKGDIPEGYSVSREKKERFSLILESASTNQTSMYLCASSFAGFSNQPQHFGDGTRLSIL.

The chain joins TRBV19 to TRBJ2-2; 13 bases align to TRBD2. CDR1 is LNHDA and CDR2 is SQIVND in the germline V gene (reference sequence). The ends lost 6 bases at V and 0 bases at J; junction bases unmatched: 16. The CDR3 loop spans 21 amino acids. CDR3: CASSNSRLAGGPLANTGELFF. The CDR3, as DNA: TGTGCCAGTAGCAACTCCCGACTAGCGGGAGGACCCCTTGCGAACACCGGGGAGCTGTTTTTT.

CDR3: CASSPRLMDSRVMDTEAFF. The DNA for the CDR3 is TGTGCCAGCTCACCCCGATTAATGGACAGTCGGGTTATGGACACTGAAGCTTTCTTT. The chain employs TRBV18 and TRBJ1-1; weak D call: TRBD1 (6 bases). The CDR3 consists of 19 residues. From germline, CDR1 is KGHSH and CDR2 LQKENI. V was cut by 3 bases and J by 3 bases, with 26 bases left in between.

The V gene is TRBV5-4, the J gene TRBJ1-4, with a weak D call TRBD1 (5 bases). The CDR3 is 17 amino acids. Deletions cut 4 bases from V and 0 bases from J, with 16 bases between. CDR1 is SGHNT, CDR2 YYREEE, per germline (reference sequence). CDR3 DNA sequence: TGTGCCAGCAGCGGGGGGGACGGGCCTACAACTAATGAAAAACTGTTTTTT. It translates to CASSGGDGPTTNEKLFF.

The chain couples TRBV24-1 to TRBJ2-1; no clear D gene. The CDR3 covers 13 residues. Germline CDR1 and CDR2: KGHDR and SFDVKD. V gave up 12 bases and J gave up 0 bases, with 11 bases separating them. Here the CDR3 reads CASSRSSYNEQFF. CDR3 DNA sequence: TGTGCCTCTTCTCGTAGCTCCTACAATGAGCAGTTCTTC.